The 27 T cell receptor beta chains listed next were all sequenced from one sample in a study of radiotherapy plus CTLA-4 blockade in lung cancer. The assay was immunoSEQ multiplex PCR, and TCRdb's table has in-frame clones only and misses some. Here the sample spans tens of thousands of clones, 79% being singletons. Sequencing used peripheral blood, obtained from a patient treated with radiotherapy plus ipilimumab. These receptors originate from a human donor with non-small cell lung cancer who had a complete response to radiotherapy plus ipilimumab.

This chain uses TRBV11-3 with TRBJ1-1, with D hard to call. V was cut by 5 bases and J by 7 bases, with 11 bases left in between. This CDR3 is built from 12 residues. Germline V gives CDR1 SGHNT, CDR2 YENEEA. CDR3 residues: CASSPRSYEAFF. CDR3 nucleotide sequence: TGTGCCAGCAGCCCTCGGAGTTATGAAGCTTTCTTT. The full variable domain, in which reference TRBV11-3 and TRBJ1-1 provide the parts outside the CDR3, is EAGVVQSPRYKIIEKKQPVAFWCNPISGHNTLYWYLQNLGQGPELLIRYENEEAVDDSQLPKDRFSAERLKGVDSTLKIQPAELGDSAVYLCASSPRSYEAFFGQGTRLTVV.

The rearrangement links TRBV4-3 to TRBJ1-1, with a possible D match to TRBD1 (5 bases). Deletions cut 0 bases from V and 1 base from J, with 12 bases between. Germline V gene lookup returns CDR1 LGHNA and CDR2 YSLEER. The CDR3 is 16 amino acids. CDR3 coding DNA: TGCGCCAGCAGCCAAGATAGTGGGCAGGGGAACACTGAAGCTTTCTTT. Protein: CASSQDSGQGNTEAFF.

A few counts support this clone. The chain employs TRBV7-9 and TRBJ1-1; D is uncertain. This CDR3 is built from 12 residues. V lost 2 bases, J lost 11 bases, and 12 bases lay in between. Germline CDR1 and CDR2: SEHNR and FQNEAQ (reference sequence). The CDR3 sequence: CASSLNLGLAFF. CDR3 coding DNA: TGTGCCAGCAGCTTAAATCTAGGCTTGGCTTTCTTT.

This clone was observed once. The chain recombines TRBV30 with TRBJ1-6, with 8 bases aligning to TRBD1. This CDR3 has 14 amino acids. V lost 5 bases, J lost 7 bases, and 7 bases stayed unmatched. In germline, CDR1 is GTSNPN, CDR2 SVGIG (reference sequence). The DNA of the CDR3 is TGTGCCTGGGATCAGGGGGCGGACAATTCACCCCTCCACTTT. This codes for CAWDQGADNSPLHF.

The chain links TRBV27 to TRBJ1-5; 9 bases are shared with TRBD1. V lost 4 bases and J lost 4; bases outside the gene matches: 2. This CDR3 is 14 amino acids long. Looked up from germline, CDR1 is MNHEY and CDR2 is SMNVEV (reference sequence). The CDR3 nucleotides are TGTGCCAGCAGTTCCGACAGGGGGAATCAGCCCCAGCATTTT. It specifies CASSSDRGNQPQHF.

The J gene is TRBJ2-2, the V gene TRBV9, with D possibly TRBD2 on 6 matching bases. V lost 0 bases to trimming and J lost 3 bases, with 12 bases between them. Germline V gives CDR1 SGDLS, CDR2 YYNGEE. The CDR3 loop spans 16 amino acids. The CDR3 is CASSVARGLDTGELFF. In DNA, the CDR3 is TGTGCCAGCAGCGTAGCCCGGGGGTTGGACACCGGGGAGCTGTTTTTT.

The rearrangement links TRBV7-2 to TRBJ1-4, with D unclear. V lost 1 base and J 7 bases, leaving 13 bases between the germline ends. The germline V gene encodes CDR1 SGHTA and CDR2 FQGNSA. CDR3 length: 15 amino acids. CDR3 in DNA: TGTGCCAGCAGCTTAGAAGGGAGAGTGGCTGAAAAACTGTTTTTT. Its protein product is CASSLEGRVAEKLFF.

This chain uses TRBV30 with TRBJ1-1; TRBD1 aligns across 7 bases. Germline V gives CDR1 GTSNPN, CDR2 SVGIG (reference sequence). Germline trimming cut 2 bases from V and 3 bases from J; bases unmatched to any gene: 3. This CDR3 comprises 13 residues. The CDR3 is CAWSRQGYTEAFF. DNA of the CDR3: TGTGCCTGGAGTCGACAGGGTTACACTGAAGCTTTCTTT.

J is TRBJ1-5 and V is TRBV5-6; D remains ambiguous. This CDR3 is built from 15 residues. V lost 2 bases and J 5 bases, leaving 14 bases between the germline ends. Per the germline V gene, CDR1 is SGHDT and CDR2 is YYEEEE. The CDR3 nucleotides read TGTGCCAGCAGCTTAAGGACTCCAGCGGATCAGCCCCAGCATTTT. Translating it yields CASSLRTPADQPQHF.

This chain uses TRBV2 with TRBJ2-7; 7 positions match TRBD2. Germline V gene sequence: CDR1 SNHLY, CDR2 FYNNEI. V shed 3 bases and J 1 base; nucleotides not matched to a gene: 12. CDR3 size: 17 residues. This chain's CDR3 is CASSDPLLAAGSYEQYV. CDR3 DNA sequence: TGTGCCAGCAGTGATCCCCTCCTAGCGGCAGGTTCCTACGAGCAGTACGTC.

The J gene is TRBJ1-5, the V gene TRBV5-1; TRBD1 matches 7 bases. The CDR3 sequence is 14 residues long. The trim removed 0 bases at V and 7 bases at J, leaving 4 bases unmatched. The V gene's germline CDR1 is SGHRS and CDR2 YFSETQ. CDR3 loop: CASSLGQGYQPQHF. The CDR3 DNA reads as TGCGCCAGCAGCTTGGGACAGGGATACCAGCCCCAGCATTTT.

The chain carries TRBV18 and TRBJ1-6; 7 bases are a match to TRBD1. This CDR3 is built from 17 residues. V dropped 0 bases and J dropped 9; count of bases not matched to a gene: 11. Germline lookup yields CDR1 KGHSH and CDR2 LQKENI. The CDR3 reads CASSPPLLTGRRSPLHF. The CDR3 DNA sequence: TGTGCCAGCTCACCACCGCTCTTGACAGGGCGGCGTTCACCCCTCCACTTT.

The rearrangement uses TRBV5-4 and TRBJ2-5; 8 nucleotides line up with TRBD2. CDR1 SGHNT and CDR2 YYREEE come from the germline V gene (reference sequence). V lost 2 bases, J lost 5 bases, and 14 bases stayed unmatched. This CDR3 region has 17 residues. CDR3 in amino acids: CASSFSRSREVRETQYF. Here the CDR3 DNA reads TGTGCCAGCAGCTTTTCACGTTCGCGGGAGGTCCGGGAGACCCAGTACTTC.

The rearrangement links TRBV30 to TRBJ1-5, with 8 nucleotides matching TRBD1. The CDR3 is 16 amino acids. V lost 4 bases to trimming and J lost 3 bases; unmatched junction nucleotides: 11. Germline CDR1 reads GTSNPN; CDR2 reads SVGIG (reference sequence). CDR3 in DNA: TGTGCCTGGACCTTTGGGGGGACAGGAGCCAATCAGCCCCAGCATTTT. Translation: CAWTFGGTGANQPQHF.

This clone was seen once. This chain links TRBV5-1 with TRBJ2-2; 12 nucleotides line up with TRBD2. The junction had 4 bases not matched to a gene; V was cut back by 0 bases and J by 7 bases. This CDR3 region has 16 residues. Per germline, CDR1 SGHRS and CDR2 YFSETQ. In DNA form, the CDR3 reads TGCGCCAGCAGCTTGGAACTAGCGGGAGGTGGCGGGGAGCTGTTTTTT. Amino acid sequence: CASSLELAGGGGELFF.

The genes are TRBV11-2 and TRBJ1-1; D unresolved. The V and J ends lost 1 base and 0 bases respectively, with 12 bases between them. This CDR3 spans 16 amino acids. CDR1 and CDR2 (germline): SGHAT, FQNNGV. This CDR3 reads CASSLASGSMNTEAFF. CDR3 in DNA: TGTGCCAGCAGCTTAGCCTCGGGATCCATGAACACTGAAGCTTTCTTT. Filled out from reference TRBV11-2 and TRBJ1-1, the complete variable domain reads EAGVAQSPRYKIIEKRQSVAFWCNPISGHATLYWYQQILGQGPKLLIQFQNNGVVDDSQLPKDRFSAERLKGVDSTLKIQPAKLEDSAVYLCASSLASGSMNTEAFFGQGTRLTVV.

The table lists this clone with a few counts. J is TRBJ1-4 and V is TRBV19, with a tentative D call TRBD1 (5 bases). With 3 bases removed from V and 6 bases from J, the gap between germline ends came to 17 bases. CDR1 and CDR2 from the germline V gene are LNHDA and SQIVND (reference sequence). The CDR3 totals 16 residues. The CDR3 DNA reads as TGTGCCAGTAGTATCGGACGGGCCGTGGGGCATGAAAAACTGTTTTTT. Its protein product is CASSIGRAVGHEKLFF.

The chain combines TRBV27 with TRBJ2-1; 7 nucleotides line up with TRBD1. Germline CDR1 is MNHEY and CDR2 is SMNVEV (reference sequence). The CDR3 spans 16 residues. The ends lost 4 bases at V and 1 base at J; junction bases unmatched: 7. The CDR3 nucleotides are TGTGCCAGCAGTTCCTACAGGGGAGTATCCTACAATGAGCAGTTCTTC. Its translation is CASSSYRGVSYNEQFF.

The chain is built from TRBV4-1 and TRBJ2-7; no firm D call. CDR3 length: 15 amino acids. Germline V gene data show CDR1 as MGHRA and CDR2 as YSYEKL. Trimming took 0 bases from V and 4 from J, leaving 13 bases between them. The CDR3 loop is CASSQEWQVHYEQYV. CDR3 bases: TGCGCCAGCAGCCAAGAGTGGCAGGTTCATTACGAGCAGTACGTC.

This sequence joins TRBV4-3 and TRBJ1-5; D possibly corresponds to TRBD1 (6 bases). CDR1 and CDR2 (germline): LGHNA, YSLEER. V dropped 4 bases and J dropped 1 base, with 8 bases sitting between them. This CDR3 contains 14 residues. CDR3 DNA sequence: TGCGCCAGCAGCCCCGACAGGAGCAATCAGCCCCAGCATTTT. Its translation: CASSPDRSNQPQHF.

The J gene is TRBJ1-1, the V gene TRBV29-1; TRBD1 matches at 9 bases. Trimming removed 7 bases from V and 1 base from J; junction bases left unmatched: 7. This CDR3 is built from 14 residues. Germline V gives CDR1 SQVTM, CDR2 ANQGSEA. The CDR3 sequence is CSAPRTGANTEAFF. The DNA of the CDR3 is TGCAGCGCCCCTAGGACAGGGGCGAACACTGAAGCTTTCTTT.

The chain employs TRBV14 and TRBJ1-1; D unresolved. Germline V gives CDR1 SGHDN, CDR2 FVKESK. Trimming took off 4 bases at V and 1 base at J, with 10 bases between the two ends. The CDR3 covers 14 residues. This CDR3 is CASSPGVRNTEAFF. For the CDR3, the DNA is TGTGCCAGCAGCCCCGGGGTTAGGAACACTGAAGCTTTCTTT.

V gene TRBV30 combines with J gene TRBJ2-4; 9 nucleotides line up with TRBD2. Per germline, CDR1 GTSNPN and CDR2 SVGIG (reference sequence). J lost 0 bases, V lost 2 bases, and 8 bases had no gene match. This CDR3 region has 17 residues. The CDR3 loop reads CAWSPSRLAVAKNIQYF. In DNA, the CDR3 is TGTGCCTGGAGTCCCTCCAGACTAGCGGTAGCCAAAAACATTCAGTACTTC.

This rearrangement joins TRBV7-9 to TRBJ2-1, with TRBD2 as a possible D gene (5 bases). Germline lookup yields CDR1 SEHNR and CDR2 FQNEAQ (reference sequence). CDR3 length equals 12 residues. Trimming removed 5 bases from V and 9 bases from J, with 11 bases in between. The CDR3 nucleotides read TGTGCCAGCAGCCCAACACGGGGTGAGCAGTTCTTC. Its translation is CASSPTRGEQFF.

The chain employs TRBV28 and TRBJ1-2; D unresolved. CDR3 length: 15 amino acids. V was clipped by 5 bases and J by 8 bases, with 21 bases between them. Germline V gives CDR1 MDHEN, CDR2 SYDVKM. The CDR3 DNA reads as TGTGCCAGCAGTGAGGGAAGACTATTGAGACCGGGCTACACCTTC. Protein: CASSEGRLLRPGYTF.

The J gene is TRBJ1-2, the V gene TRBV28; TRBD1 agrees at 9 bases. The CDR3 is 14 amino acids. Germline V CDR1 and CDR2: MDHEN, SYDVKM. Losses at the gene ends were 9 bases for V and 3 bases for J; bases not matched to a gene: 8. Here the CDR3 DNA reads TGTGCCAGTCAACTCCGGGACAGGGACTATGGCTACACCTTC. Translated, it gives CASQLRDRDYGYTF.

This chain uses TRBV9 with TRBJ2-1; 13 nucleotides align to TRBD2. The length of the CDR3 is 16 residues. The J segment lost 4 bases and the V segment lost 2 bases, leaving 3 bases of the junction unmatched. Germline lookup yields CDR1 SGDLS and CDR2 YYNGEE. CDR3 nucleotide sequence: TGTGCCAGCAGCGTCACTAGCGGGAGGGGTTACAATGAGCAGTTCTTC. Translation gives CASSVTSGRGYNEQFF.